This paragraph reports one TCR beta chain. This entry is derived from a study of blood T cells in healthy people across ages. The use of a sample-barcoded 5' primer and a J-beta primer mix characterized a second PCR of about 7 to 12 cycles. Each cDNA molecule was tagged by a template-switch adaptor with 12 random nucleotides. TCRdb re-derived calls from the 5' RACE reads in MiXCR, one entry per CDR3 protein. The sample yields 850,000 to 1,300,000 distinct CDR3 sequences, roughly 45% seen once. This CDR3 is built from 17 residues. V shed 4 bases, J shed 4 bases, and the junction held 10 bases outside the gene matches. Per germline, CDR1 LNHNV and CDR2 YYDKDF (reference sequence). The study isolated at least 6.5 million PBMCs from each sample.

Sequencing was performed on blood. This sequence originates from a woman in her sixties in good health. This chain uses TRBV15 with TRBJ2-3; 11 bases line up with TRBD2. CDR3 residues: CATSIGYDSGRADTQYF. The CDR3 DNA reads TGTGCCACCAGCATCGGGTATGATAGCGGGAGGGCAGATACGCAGTATTTT.